The subject of this entry is one T cell receptor beta chain. The DNA ends 3 residues before the CDR3 does, and the rest of the CDR3 is filled in from the germline J gene. This specimen belongs to a study of T cells in women clearing cervical HPV infection. Libraries were prepared by immunoSEQ multiplex PCR; TCRdb keeps only in-frame clonotypes and omits some of them. In all, the sample yields some 19,000 clones. The CDR3 loop spans 13 amino acids. V shed 7 bases and J shed 2 bases, with 11 bases lying between them. The V gene is TRBV12-3 or TRBV12-4, the J gene TRBJ1-1; D remains unclear. The sequencing sample was made of blood buffy coat. The receptor's source is a woman between 18 and 69 years old with a cervical HPV16 infection that either progressed to CIN3+ or cleared (not recorded which). The CDR3 DNA, read in part, is TGTGCCAGCAACCGGTATCGAAACACTGAA. This encodes CASNRYRNTE. The full CDR3 reads CASNRYRNTEAFF.